Following are 21 T cell receptor beta chains from one sample sequenced in a study of cytomegalovirus exposure and HLA in healthy donors. The primer mix had 60 Vbeta and 13 Jbeta primers. The table came from immunoSEQ multiplex PCR; TCRdb's copy has only in-frame clones and leaves some out. The sample records under 200,000 clones, 65% to 80% being singletons. Source material: PBMCs. These receptor sequences come from a woman between 45 and 60 years old in good health and CMV-seropositive.

This sequence joins TRBV29-1 and TRBJ2-3; D is perhaps TRBD1 (6 bases). The CDR3 loop spans 12 amino acids. Trimming cost V 6 bases and J 3 bases, with 10 bases left between them. Per the germline V gene, CDR1 is SQVTM and CDR2 is ANQGSEA. Here the CDR3 DNA reads TGCAGCGTGGATACAGGGACAGATACGCAGTATTTT. It specifies CSVDTGTDTQYF.

CDR3 DNA sequence: TGTGCCACCCGAGGGGGTTTGAGTGAAAAACTGTTTTTT. The encoded protein is CATRGGLSEKLFF. J is TRBJ1-4 and V is TRBV6-6; a weak D match, TRBD1 (6 bases). V was cut by 10 bases and J by 7 bases, with 16 bases left in between. CDR3 length: 13 residues. Germline V gives CDR1 MNHNY, CDR2 SVGAGI (reference sequence).

V gene TRBV5-1 combines with J gene TRBJ1-6; 9 bases agree with TRBD1. The V segment lost 3 bases and the J segment 10 bases; nucleotides outside the gene matches: 5. The CDR3 covers 14 residues. Germline values: CDR1 SGHRS, CDR2 YFSETQ. DNA for the CDR3: TGCGCCAGCAGCTCGGGACAGGGCGGGTCACCCCTCCACTTT. Amino acids: CASSSGQGGSPLHF.

The J gene is TRBJ1-3, the V gene TRBV10-3; D gene uncertain. Trimming stripped 1 base from V and 0 bases from J, with 10 bases between. In germline, CDR1 is ENHRY, CDR2 SYGVKD. The CDR3 length is 16 residues. The CDR3 here is CAISEWHRRSGNTIYF. For the CDR3, the DNA is TGTGCCATCAGTGAGTGGCACCGCCGCTCTGGAAACACCATATATTTT.

The CDR3 reads CASSQTSGAYEQYF. Written as DNA, the CDR3 is TGCGCCAGCAGCCAAACTAGCGGCGCCTACGAGCAGTACTTC. The gene calls are TRBV5-1 and TRBJ2-7; TRBD2 aligns across 8 bases. CDR3 length: 14 amino acids. The junction had 5 bases not matched to a gene; V was cut back by 4 bases and J by 2 bases. Germline lookup yields CDR1 SGHRS and CDR2 YFSETQ.

The chain couples TRBV6-5 to TRBJ1-2; D remains ambiguous. The CDR3 loop spans 10 amino acids. Trimming took off 8 bases at V and 7 bases at J, with 8 bases between the two ends. The germline CDR1 and CDR2 sequences are MNHEY and SVGAGI. The CDR3 bases are TGTGCCAGCCTTGTTGTTGGCTACACCTTC. Translating gives CASLVVGYTF.

The rearrangement joins TRBV7-2 to TRBJ2-7, with D uncertain. V shed 2 bases and J shed 4 bases, with 12 bases lying between them. This CDR3 is 14 amino acids long. The germline V gene encodes CDR1 SGHTA and CDR2 FQGNSA. DNA of the CDR3: TGTGCCAGCAGCTTAAAAGTAACCGCGTACGAGCAGTACTTC. This codes for CASSLKVTAYEQYF.

The CDR3 here is CASSSGQVGEKLFF. The CDR3 nucleotides are TGTGCCAGCAGCTCGGGACAGGTTGGTGAAAAACTGTTTTTT. The rearrangement joins TRBV7-9 to TRBJ1-4; 8 nucleotides agree with TRBD1. Trimming at V came to 4 bases and at J to 7 bases, leaving 5 bases not matched to a gene. This CDR3 has 14 amino acids. Germline V gene lookup returns CDR1 SEHNR and CDR2 FQNEAQ (reference sequence).

The chain's CDR3 is CASRRGPDYNEQFF. The CDR3 DNA follows: TGTGCCAGCAGAAGAGGCCCGGACTACAATGAGCAGTTCTTC. The rearrangement uses TRBV6-1 and TRBJ2-1; D remains unclear. The CDR3 contains 14 residues. The V and J ends lost 6 bases and 3 bases respectively, with 12 bases between them. Looked up from germline, CDR1 is MNHNS and CDR2 is SASEGT.

The chain couples TRBV30 to TRBJ1-6, with unresolved D. The V and J ends lost 3 bases and 4 bases respectively, with 7 bases between them. Germline CDR1 GTSNPN, CDR2 SVGIG (reference sequence). The CDR3 has 13 amino acids. The CDR3 coding sequence is TGTGCCTGGAGAACTTCTTATAATTCACCCCTCCACTTT. Its translation: CAWRTSYNSPLHF.

This chain connects TRBV30 to TRBJ1-2; TRBD1 might be the D (6 bases). The CDR3 has 13 residues. Germline-derived CDR1 and CDR2 are GTSNPN and SVGIG (reference sequence). Trimming took 0 bases from V and 3 from J, leaving 8 bases between them. CDR3 bases: TGTGCCTGGAGTGTTGGGGGCCACTATGGCTACACCTTC. Protein product: CAWSVGGHYGYTF.

The DNA for the CDR3 is TGTGCCACCACCGGGACAGGGCTTTACAATGAGCAGTTCTTC. Residues: CATTGTGLYNEQFF. V is TRBV19 and J is TRBJ2-1; 9 nucleotides agree with TRBD1. Germline V lookup: CDR1 LNHDA, CDR2 SQIVND (reference sequence). V dropped 10 bases and J dropped 4; count of bases not matched to a gene: 8. The CDR3 totals 14 residues.

The chain combines TRBV2 with TRBJ1-1, with unresolved D. There are 14 residues in the CDR3. Germline V lookup: CDR1 SNHLY, CDR2 FYNNEI. Trimming cost V 2 bases and J 0 bases, with 7 bases left between them. CDR3 DNA sequence: TGTGCCAGCAGTGAAACAACGATGAACACTGAAGCTTTCTTT. This sequence encodes CASSETTMNTEAFF.

The rearrangement joins TRBV5-4 to TRBJ1-1; D is perhaps TRBD1 (6 bases). Germline V CDR1 and CDR2: SGHNT, YYREEE (reference sequence). V dropped 0 bases and J dropped 1 base, with 7 bases sitting between them. CDR3 length: 14 amino acids. Here the CDR3 reads CASSLGQENTEAFF. The CDR3 DNA sequence: TGTGCCAGCAGCTTGGGACAGGAGAACACTGAAGCTTTCTTT.

The CDR3 sequence is CASKRTGDSYEQYF. In nucleotides, the CDR3 is TGCGCCAGCAAGCGGACAGGGGATTCGTACGAGCAGTACTTC. This chain joins TRBV10-2 and TRBJ2-7; the match to TRBD1 covers 9 bases. CDR3 size: 14 residues. Looked up from germline, CDR1 is WSHSY and CDR2 is SAAADI. Trimming at V came to 7 bases and at J to 4 bases, leaving 8 bases not matched to a gene.

This clone appeared a single time. The V and J genes are TRBV15 and TRBJ1-3; 7 nucleotides line up with TRBD1. Germline loops: CDR1 LNHNV, CDR2 YYDKDF (reference sequence). This CDR3 spans 15 amino acids. V shed 5 bases, J shed 4 bases, and the junction held 8 bases outside the gene matches. Here the CDR3 DNA reads TGTGCCACCAGCGACCGACAGGGAGGCGGAAACACCATATATTTT. Protein product: CATSDRQGGGNTIYF.

This sequence joins TRBV5-1 and TRBJ2-2; D is possibly TRBD1 (5 bases). V shed 1 base and J shed 3 bases, with 10 bases lying between them. Germline V gives CDR1 SGHRS, CDR2 YFSETQ. CDR3 length: 15 amino acids. CDR3 amino acids: CASSLRQLYTGELFF. CDR3 DNA sequence: TGCGCCAGCAGCTTGAGACAGTTATACACCGGGGAGCTGTTTTTT.

This chain links TRBV5-1 with TRBJ1-1; D possibly corresponds to TRBD1 (6 bases). Germline V CDR1 and CDR2: SGHRS, YFSETQ. The CDR3 is 14 amino acids. Trimming shortened V by 4 bases and J by 5 bases, and 15 bases separated the two germline ends. The CDR3 sequence is CASSPEGGLTEAFF. The DNA for the CDR3 is TGCGCCAGCAGCCCGGAGGGGGGGCTGACTGAAGCTTTCTTT.

The rearrangement joins TRBV5-4 to TRBJ2-1; D not resolved. Trimming pared 0 bases from V and 2 bases from J, leaving 9 bases between. The CDR3 has 15 amino acids. Germline lookup yields CDR1 SGHNT and CDR2 YYREEE (reference sequence). The chain's CDR3 is CASSLARRTYNEQFF. In nucleotides, the CDR3 is TGTGCCAGCAGCTTGGCCAGGCGAACCTACAATGAGCAGTTCTTC.

In its sample, this clone was seen a few times. The rearrangement joins TRBV25-1 to TRBJ1-4, with 9 bases identical to TRBD1. CDR1 and CDR2 (germline): MGHDK, SYGVNS. The CDR3 contains 15 residues. With 3 bases clipped from V and 6 bases from J, the junction kept 5 bases outside the gene matches. The CDR3 DNA is TGTGCCAGCAGTGACTCAACAGGGGGCGATGAAAAACTGTTTTTT. Its translation is CASSDSTGGDEKLFF.

With respect to this clone: Its ends do not fully match the called genes, so a read error is possible. The sample has other DNA sequences that encode this CDR3 too. The rearrangement joins TRBV25-1 to TRBJ1-1, with D maybe TRBD1 (5 bases). Per germline, CDR1 MGHDK and CDR2 SYGVNS. The CDR3 totals 14 residues. CDR3 DNA: TGTGCCAGCAGTGGCGGGGGAATGAACACTGAAGCCTTCTTT. Protein: CASSGGGMNTEAFF.